This T cell receptor beta chain was profiled in a study of T cells expressing NK-cell markers. Whole-study context: Seven of the eight sequenced donors were classified as HCMV-seropositive, and one was classified as seronegative.

The study's findings and limits: Dominance of the CD3+CD56-NKG2C+ fraction by these clonotypes also held in several donors.

This CDR3 has 13 residues. Germline V gene sequence: CDR1 GTSNPN, CDR2 SVGIG (reference sequence). Beta-chain TCR cDNA was generated via 5'RACE template switching with UMIs. TCRdb re-called the 5' RACE reads, yielding one record per CDR3 amino acid sequence without DNA. This table holds approximately 22,000 distinct CDR3 sequences. Details on this clonotype: Its antigen is undetermined.

This clonotype was obtained from a man aged 18 to 69 in good health. Material for sequencing was blood T cells: a sorted CD56 or NKG2C T cell subset, CD4+ or CD8+ T cells, or bulk PBMC T cells (not recorded which). The V call is TRBV30, the J call TRBJ1-5; TCRdb gives TRBD1 as the D gene, but with no DNA this cannot be confirmed. CDR3 region: CASSRGPGQPQHF. Full variable domain (remainder filled in from reference TRBV30 and TRBJ1-5): SQTIHQWPATLVQPVGSPLSLECTVEGTSNPNLYWYRQAAGRGLQLLFYSVGIGQISSEVPQNLSASRPQDRQFILSSKKLLLSDSGFYLCASSRGPGQPQHFGDGTRLSIL.